The following is a T cell receptor (beta chain) sequence with its context. Which antigen it targets is not known. No quality values exist for individual bases; no much larger clone is one base distant. This sample stems from a study of cytomegalovirus exposure and HLA in healthy donors (dated by TCRdb to 2016 to 2017). With respect to the entire study: An earlier analysis of approximately 550 of the donors reported approximately 300 Gb of sequence data and 100 million to 130 million unique TCR beta sequences from 150 million to 200 million T cells. Alongside the repertoire data, information on donor age, sex, ethnicity and CMV serostatus was compiled. The study aimed to test whether signatures of past pathogen exposure could be identified by cataloging public T cell receptors. An earlier analysis of roughly 580 of the donors used high-throughput TCR beta sequencing to judge whether each TCR beta V gene segment behaved as functional or pseudogenic. Besides the first cohort of 500 to 700 subjects, a separate validation cohort made up of over 95 different subjects was used. The study profiled the T cell repertoires of around 700 subjects by immunosequencing and related them to cytomegalovirus serostatus. Rather than drawing on any new phenotypic data, the later analysis identified candidate immune exposures from TCR beta sequences and the way those sequences occurred across donors. To predict cytomegalovirus infection status, the study combined high-throughput TCR immunosequencing, statistical association of individual TCRs with disease status, and machine learning. Of the 300 to 400 genotyped donors, 65% to 90% fell in the genetic ancestry cluster associated with self-reported Caucasian donors. Because of strong linkage in the cohort, roughly five DR-DQ haplotypes were treated as single units for association and clustering. A later analysis re-examined previously published TCR beta repertoires from just over 650 donors and added high-resolution HLA genotyping to investigate patterns of TCR occurrence. Typing coverage varied by locus: roughly 629-630 donors for A, B, C, DRB1 and DQB1; some 520 for DQA1; some 610 for DPA1; more than 450 for DPB1. Among 398 genotyped donors of the cohort, an average of 235,054 unique TCR beta nucleotide sequences were sequenced per donor, roughly 18% of them non-productive. A later genetic analysis took genome-wide SNP genotypes for about 60% of the roughly 670 donors and used that subset as a discovery cohort. Class I and class II HLA loci were covered by the typing at four-digit resolution. About 280 gigabases of sequencing data and roughly 81 million unique TCR sequences made up an early release that covered under 750 HLA-typed donors. Every discovery cohort repertoire had been produced on one sequencing platform.

The cohort consisted of some 730 healthy bone marrow donors. Cohort members were all nominally healthy when sampled, although unrecorded immune exposures were likely present. The donor was CMV seropositive and belonged to the group of around 300 seropositive cohort members. Each donor provided a peripheral blood sample, and peripheral blood mononuclear cells were used for TCR beta sequencing. Genomic DNA extraction from the blood cell samples was performed with the Qiagen DNeasy Blood Extraction Kit. Library prep was done by the immunoSEQ multiplex PCR assay. The multiplex PCR relied on a mix of 60 forward primers for TCR Vbeta segments and 13 reverse primers for TCR Jbeta segments. A multiplex PCR assay on genomic DNA amplified the CDR3 region of rearranged TCR beta genes. The amplified TCR beta libraries were sequenced on the Illumina HiSeq System as 87-base-pair reads. On the authors' methods: Across the 670 or so repertoires, a later analysis counted around 80 million unique TCR beta chains, roughly 11 million of which were shared by at least two donors. Raw reads were error-corrected and collapsed into unique sequences by a nearest-neighbor algorithm in which closely related sequences were merged to remove PCR and sequencing errors. V, D and J gene segments were assigned by aligning CDR3 sequences to IMGT reference sequences. For a sequence to be retained, a match of at least six nucleotides was required to both a V gene segment and a J gene segment. A rearrangement counted as productive if the CDR3 had no stop codons and remained in frame with V and J, and every other rearrangement counted as non-productive. Following IMGT convention, CDR3 was defined as the stretch from the second conserved V-encoded cysteine up to the conserved J-encoded phenylalanine. The earlier analysis of a few hundred of the donors excluded any sequence lacking an unambiguous match to a single V gene segment. In an earlier analysis of some 590 of the donors, a V segment was called functional when productive rearrangements were above 56.7%, and segregating when the standard deviation between donors exceeded 5%. To diagnose cytomegalovirus status from the catalog of TCR beta chain sequences, a statistical classification framework was built. V and J gene assignment, in a later analysis, came from comparing TCR nucleotide sequences with IMGT/GENE-DB human TR gene sequences. Using the TCRdist pipeline, a later analysis assigned CDR3 sequences along with most-parsimonious VDJ recombination scenarios. In a later analysis, each TCR beta chain was defined by its CDR3 amino acid sequence together with its V-gene family, and reads without a unique V-gene family were excluded. A later analysis removed 550 to 700 highly shared, low-generation-probability nucleotide sequences to deal with suspected cross-contamination and a sequencing artifact. In a later analysis, a clonal expansion index for each public chain was calculated from normalized within-repertoire ranks of inferred template counts. In a later analysis, generation probabilities were computed using a VDJ recombination model fitted to out-of-frame rearrangements, and the results were checked against IGoR. In a later analysis, hypergeometric tests were used to score TCR-TCR, TCR-HLA and TCR-CMV co-occurrence, with a repertoire-size bias correction applied to TCR pairs. False discovery rates were estimated in a later analysis by permuting HLA or CMV assignments 20 times. In a later analysis, co-occurring TCRs were grouped using DBSCAN, and TCRdist sequence similarity was added for clustering within HLA-allele-positive subsets. Repertoires with fewer than 30,000 or more than 120,000 public chains, plus five repertoires with anomalous nucleotide sharing, were excluded from co-occurrence clustering. The immuneACCESS repertoire file appears here via TCRdb, limited to in-frame rearrangements. These files lack a portion of the clones; in checked studies, under half of the deficit traces to unresolved V genes, and the cause of the others is not known. The D gene and trimming were derived from the DNA, and the V and J assignments and clone size from that table. The sample yields 90,000 to 150,000 clones; roughly 78% were counted once. The ten biggest clones cover 3.3% of the sample.

Beyond this particular receptor, the publication reports: In vitro tests confirmed that a few of the cytomegalovirus-associated TCR beta chains recognize cytomegalovirus antigens. Compared with equally common non-associated chains, HLA-associated TCR beta chains in a later analysis were more clonally expanded and had lower generation probabilities. Because the 87-base-pair reads could not distinguish some IMGT-functional V segments, including TRBV6-2 and TRBV6-3, those segments were excluded. This cohort had only TCR beta chains sequenced, and the lack of alpha or paired-chain data limited which features could be detected. Roughly uniform sequencing depth across donors was assumed in presence/absence analyses, although this assumption may not hold. Across donors, most TCR sequences were observed very rarely, whereas some public TCRs were present in many individuals. Because HLA typing was missing for some donors at each locus, association tests included only the typed subset. A cluster of highly shared sequence variants was judged likely to be a technical artifact of the sequencing pipeline. When HLA alleles, especially DR and DQ, strongly co-occurred, TCR associations were difficult to assign to individual alleles. According to a later genetic analysis, donors in an Asian-associated ancestry cluster had fewer N-insertions in productive TCRs than the approximately 650-donor mean. The only immune exposure information available for the cohort was CMV serostatus. According to a later analysis, TCR association rates differed among HLA loci, with DRB1 alleles showing the most associated TCRs and HLA-C alleles showing the fewest. The classifier was reported to diagnose cytomegalovirus status with high specificity and sensitivity in both the original and validation cohorts. V-gene and J-gene trimming of TCR beta chains was associated with a missense DCLRE1C variant in a later genetic analysis, and the association was replicated in an independent cohort. Most CMV-associated TCR beta chains appeared to be HLA-restricted in a later analysis, and the HLA associations seemed to be driven largely by CMV exposure. According to the authors, the approach could potentially be generalized to other disease states and immunological phenotypes. About 17 rarely observed V segments, including chromosome 9 orphons, were excluded from the earlier analysis of some 590 of the donors because counts were too low. A further reported finding was that TCR beta sequences accurately predicted the HLA-A and HLA-B alleles for most subjects in the first cohort. In a later analysis, some 17,000 TCR beta sequences were associated with specific HLA alleles at a false discovery rate of 0.05. Correlated functional status among segregating V segments might be attributable to linkage disequilibrium, but an unknown experimental factor could not be ruled out. A later analysis reported that several top co-occurrence clusters appeared linked to parvovirus B19, influenza, CMV and Epstein-Barr virus. In an earlier analysis of fewer than 700 of the donors, most TCR beta V segments appeared in productive rearrangements about 87% or about 30% of the time, broadly matching IMGT annotations. In the study, 150 to 200 TCR beta chains were listed as associated with cytomegalovirus.

CDR1 is given as PRHDT and CDR2 as FYEKMQ, both from the germline V gene (reference sequence). V gives up 0 bases and J gives up 2 bases, and the segment between their germline ends measures 7 bases. Its CDR3 holds 14 amino acids, cysteine through phenylalanine. Just the 42-base CDR3 DNA is kept, in frame starting at base 1. Sequenced material: PBMCs. The origin of this receptor is a woman aged 25-40 years in good health and CMV-seropositive. This chain joins TRBV13 to TRBJ1-1; a confident D gene designation cannot be given. The DNA reads TGTGCCAGCAGCTTAGGGCGACATAACACTGAAGCTTTCTTT. Its protein product is CASSLGRHNTEAFF.